These T cell receptor beta chains were read from a single sample in a study of T cell responses to AZD1222 COVID-19 vaccine. This table comes from immunoSEQ multiplex PCR, and its TCRdb copy is limited to in-frame clones, with some not included. The table lists 150,000 to 200,000 clones, just over 90% of them singletons. The sequences come from peripheral blood, collected on day 0 of AZD1222 vaccination. These receptor sequences come from an adult in good health. CDR3s include the opening cysteine and the closing phenylalanine or tryptophan. Each record gives: J gene, clone size, D gene, V gene, CDR3 DNA, CDR3 protein. A D gene is named only where the DNA matches it firmly. Rows may omit the clone size; those that give it use once, few, many or a size class.

>TRBJ2-7|NA|TRBD1|TRBV7-9
TGTGCCAGCAGCTTCAGTACCGGGACAGGTAGCTACGAGCAGTACTTC
CASSFSTGTGSYEQYF
>TRBJ2-7|NA|NA|TRBV19
TGTGCCAGTAGTATTCGGAGTTTCTCCTCCTACGAGCAGTACTTC
CASSIRSFSSYEQYF
>TRBJ2-1|NA|NA|TRBV27
TGTGCCAGCAGTTTCGGGCTTGGAAATGAGCAGTTCTTC
CASSFGLGNEQFF
>TRBJ2-2|NA|NA|TRBV18
TGTGCCAGCTCACCACCGGTAGGGGCGAACACCGGGGAGCTGTTTTTT
CASSPPVGANTGELFF
>TRBJ2-1|NA|NA|TRBV18
TGTGCCAGCTCACCGGGGCTAGCGAACAATGAGCAGTTCTTC
CASSPGLANNEQFF
>TRBJ2-5|NA|TRBD2|TRBV4-1
TGCGCCAGCAGCCAAGCAGGCAGCGGGAGAATCGAGACCCAGTACTTC
CASSQAGSGRIETQYF
>TRBJ2-1|NA|TRBD2|TRBV6-4
TGTGCCAGCAGTGTGCGGGAAACTAGCGGGGCCTACAATGAGCAGTTCTTC
CASSVRETSGAYNEQFF
>TRBJ1-1|NA|NA|TRBV2
TGTGCCAGCCTGACTGGGGGTTACACTGAAGCTTTCTTT
CASLTGGYTEAFF
>TRBJ1-5|NA|TRBD1|TRBV6-5
TGTGCCAGCAGGGTGGACAGGGTTAATCAGCCCCAGCATTTT
CASRVDRVNQPQHF
>TRBJ1-1|NA|TRBD1|TRBV7-8
TGTGCCAGCAGCTTAGGACAGGGGGCAGGCACTGAAGCTTTCTTT
CASSLGQGAGTEAFF
>TRBJ1-5|NA|NA|TRBV6-1
TGTGCCAGCAGTGAAGAGGGGAACAATCAGCCCCAGCATTTT
CASSEEGNNQPQHF
>TRBJ1-4|NA|TRBD1|TRBV4-1
TGCGCCAGCAGCCAGGCGGACAGGGGAAGTGAAAAACTGTTTTTT
CASSQADRGSEKLFF
>TRBJ2-2|once|TRBD2|TRBV10-3
TGTGCCTCACGGAGCGGGGGGAACACCGGGGAGCTGTTTTTT
CASRSGGNTGELFF
>TRBJ1-6|NA|NA|TRBV5-1
TGCGCCAGCAGCTTAGGACTGGAAGGTTCACCCCTCCACTTT
CASSLGLEGSPLHF
>TRBJ2-7|NA|NA|TRBV6-1
TGTGCCAGCAGTCCCCGGGACTCCTACGAGCAGTACTTC
CASSPRDSYEQYF
>TRBJ2-2|NA|NA|TRBV15
TGTGCCACCAGCAGAGTGGGCCTGGAGAGGGTCCACACCGGGGAGCTGTTTTTT
CATSRVGLERVHTGELFF
>TRBJ1-5|NA|NA|TRBV19
TGTGCCAGTCAGAAGGGCCAGGGGAGCAATCAGCCCCAGCATTTT
CASQKGQGSNQPQHF
>TRBJ1-4|NA|TRBD1|TRBV19
TGTGCCAGTAGTGAGACAGGGCGTGAAAAACTGTTTTTT
CASSETGREKLFF
>TRBJ2-7|few|NA|TRBV12-5
TGTGCTAGTGGATTTGGGACCTACGCCTACGAGCAGTACTTC
CASGFGTYAYEQYF
>TRBJ2-2|NA|TRBD2|TRBV28
TGTGCTTCCCGGCGGGCTAGCGGGAGGGCCGGGGAGCTGTTTTTT
CASRRASGRAGELFF
>TRBJ2-1|NA|TRBD2|TRBV5-1
TGCGCCAGCAGCTTGGCCGGGACTAGCGGGAATCCTGAGCAGTTCTTC
CASSLAGTSGNPEQFF
>TRBJ2-7|NA|NA|TRBV30
TGTGCCTGGAGTGCAATAGGGTCGGGCGAGCAGTACTTC
CAWSAIGSGEQYF
>TRBJ1-1|once|NA|TRBV4-2
TGTGCCAGCAGCCAAGATACGGGGGCTTGGGCTGAAGCTTTCTTT
CASSQDTGAWAEAFF
>TRBJ2-1|NA|NA|TRBV2
TGTGCCAGCAGTGTTCGGTATCGGCAGTTCTTC
CASSVRYRQFF
>TRBJ2-2|NA|NA|TRBV5-4
TGTGCCAGCAGCTATTCCCCGGGGACCCTGGGGACCGGGGAGCTGTTTTTT
CASSYSPGTLGTGELFF
>TRBJ2-7|NA|TRBD2|TRBV27
TGTGCCAGCAGTGCAGCCGGGACTAGCGGCTACGAGCAGTACTTC
CASSAAGTSGYEQYF
>TRBJ1-3|few|NA|TRBV5-6
TGTGCCAGCAGCTTGGAGCCTACCGCTGGAAACACCATATATTTT
CASSLEPTAGNTIYF
>TRBJ2-6|NA|NA|TRBV7-8
TGTGCCAGCAGCGCAGCTCTACAGGTCTCTGGGGCCAACGTCCTGACTTTC
CASSAALQVSGANVLTF
>TRBJ1-1|NA|NA|TRBV10-3
TGTGCCATCAGTGAGTTGGGCAAGAACACTGAAGCTTTCTTT
CAISELGKNTEAFF
>TRBJ2-7|NA|NA|TRBV5-1
TGCGCCAGCAGCTTGGAACCGGTTACTTACTACGAGCAGTACTTC
CASSLEPVTYYEQYF
>TRBJ1-2|NA|NA|TRBV3-1/TRBV3-2
TGTGCCAGCAGCCAACAGGACCCCTATGGCTACACCTTC
CASSQQDPYGYTF
>TRBJ1-5|NA|TRBD1|TRBV5-4
TGTGCCAGCAGCCCCGACAGGGACCAGCCCCAGCATTTT
CASSPDRDQPQHF
>TRBJ2-2|NA|NA|TRBV6-1
TGTGCCAGCAGTCCGGCCGGGATGAACACCGGGGAGCTGTTTTTT
CASSPAGMNTGELFF
>TRBJ2-2|NA|NA|TRBV5-1
TGCGCCAGCAGCTTGTCAGGGATCACCGGGGAGCTGTTTTTT
CASSLSGITGELFF
>TRBJ2-7|NA|TRBD2|TRBV6-2/TRBV6-3
TGTGCCAGCAGTGCTCGGACTAGCGGGACGAGGTACGAGCAGTACTTC
CASSARTSGTRYEQYF
>TRBJ2-7|NA|TRBD2|TRBV19
TGTGCCAGTAGTATTGGGGCTAGCGGGAGGGATGAGCAGTACTTC
CASSIGASGRDEQYF
>TRBJ1-2|NA|NA|TRBV4-1
TGCGCCAGCAGCCAAGATCAGGGCTATGGCTACACCTTC
CASSQDQGYGYTF
>TRBJ2-2|NA|NA|TRBV12-5
TGTGCTAGTGGTTCTGGACAGTTACTTAACACCGGGGAGCTGTTTTTT
CASGSGQLLNTGELFF
>TRBJ2-7|NA|NA|TRBV12-5
TGTGCTAGTGGTTCCCGGGACAACCCCTACGAGCAGTACTTC
CASGSRDNPYEQYF
>TRBJ2-3|few|TRBD2|TRBV5-4
TGTGCCAGCAGCTTGGAGACGCTAGCGGGAGGGTATAGCACAGATACGCAGTATTTT
CASSLETLAGGYSTDTQYF
>TRBJ2-3|NA|TRBD2|TRBV2
TGTGCCAGCAGTGAAGGGGGAGGGCCTTCAGATACGCAGTATTTT
CASSEGGGPSDTQYF
>TRBJ1-5|NA|TRBD1|TRBV6-2/TRBV6-3
TGTGCCAGCAGCCCTACGACAGGGGGTAGCAATCAGCCCCAGCATTTT
CASSPTTGGSNQPQHF
>TRBJ1-3|NA|TRBD1|TRBV7-9
TGTGCCAGCAGCCCACGGACAGGCTCCGGAAACACCATATATTTT
CASSPRTGSGNTIYF
>TRBJ2-7|NA|NA|TRBV15
TGTGCCACCAGCAGAGGGAGACGTCTATCCTACGAGCAGTACTTC
CATSRGRRLSYEQYF
>TRBJ2-5|NA|NA|TRBV11-2
TGTGCCAGCAGCTTAATGGCCTCTACACGGTGGGAGACCCAGTACTTC
CASSLMASTRWETQYF
>TRBJ2-1|NA|TRBD2|TRBV3-1/TRBV3-2
TGTGCCAGCACCCTTCTCCGGCGCGGGAGTTTGAATGAGCAGTTCTTC
CASTLLRRGSLNEQFF
>TRBJ2-7|NA|NA|TRBV6-1
TGTGCCAGCAGTGAACGGGGAGTACCCTACGAGCAGTACTTC
CASSERGVPYEQYF
>TRBJ1-2|NA|TRBD1|TRBV6-5
TGTGCCAGCAGCCCAGGGGGGGAAAACTATGGCTACACCTTC
CASSPGGENYGYTF
>TRBJ1-3|NA|NA|TRBV27
TGTGCCAGCAGTTCAGGGGTGCCTGGAAACACCATATATTTT
CASSSGVPGNTIYF
>TRBJ2-1|few|NA|TRBV29-1
TGCAGCGTTGCAGCGGTCGTAGGCAATGAGCAGTTCTTC
CSVAAVVGNEQFF
>TRBJ2-5|NA|NA|TRBV3-1/TRBV3-2
TGTGCCAGCAGCCCGCACGGGACACAAGAGACCCAGTACTTC
CASSPHGTQETQYF
>TRBJ1-2|NA|TRBD1|TRBV5-6
TGTGCCAGCAGCATAGGGACAGGGGCCTACTATGGCTACACCTTC
CASSIGTGAYYGYTF
>TRBJ1-3|NA|TRBD1|TRBV6-5
TGTGCCAGCAGGAGGGGGCCGACTGGAAACACCATATATTTT
CASRRGPTGNTIYF
>TRBJ1-5|NA|NA|TRBV19
TGTGCCAGTAGTCTACAAGCTTATAGCAATCAGCCCCAGCATTTT
CASSLQAYSNQPQHF